The clone carrying this T cell receptor (beta chain) has more than one count but fewer than ten. Its antigen is undetermined. The sample comes from a study of cytomegalovirus exposure and HLA in healthy donors. Findings of the study overall: Cytomegalovirus association was assigned to 170 or so TCR beta chains. With later analysis, a missense DCLRE1C variant became linked to TCR beta V- and J-gene trimming.

In the PCR, 60 Vbeta and 13 Jbeta primers were used. TCRdb keeps only in-frame clones here, not all; method: immunoSEQ multiplex PCR. The sample holds 150,000 to 200,000 clones, under 80% seen once. V lost 3 bases and J lost 8, with 10 bases in between. Germline loops: CDR1 SGHAT, CDR2 FQNNGV. The CDR3 contains 12 residues. Unrecorded immune exposures were likely, despite nominal health at sampling. The source material was PBMCs. The source is a female donor in good health and CMV-seronegative. V usage is TRBV11-2 and J usage is TRBJ1-2; D not certain. CDR3 bases: TGTGCCAGCAGCTTTCGGAGTGGGGGCTACACCTTC. Its protein product is CASSFRSGGYTF.